Listed below are T cell receptor beta chains from one sample, sequenced in a study of Graves' ophthalmopathy and Graves' hyperthyroidism. TCRdb re-called the multiplex PCR reads with MiXCR, one entry per CDR3 protein. The sample yields 230,000 or so distinct CDR3 sequences, less than 55% seen once. Sequenced input: peripheral blood. The receptors come from an adult man with Graves' ophthalmopathy. Both conserved end residues are part of each CDR3. A D gene is named only where the DNA matches it firmly. Only part of the rows carry a size: once, few, many, or a class if the clone is expanded.

d_call | j_call | v_call | clone_size | cdr3_nt | cdr3_aa
. | TRBJ2-7 | TRBV2 | few | TGTGCCAGCAGGGGACAAGCCTACGAGCAGTACTTC | CASRGQAYEQYF
. | TRBJ1-2 | TRBV20-1 | few | TGCAGTGCTTTTACAGGGAGGGGCTATGGCTACACCTTC | CSAFTGRGYGYTF
. | TRBJ1-2 | TRBV6-1 | . | TGTGCCAGCCTCGACAGAACCTATGGCTACACCTTC | CASLDRTYGYTF
. | TRBJ2-5 | TRBV10-3 | . | TGTGCCACCTCCGGACCCACCATCACTGTGCAAGAGACCCAGTACTTC | CATSGPTITVQETQYF
TRBD1 | TRBJ1-6 | TRBV12-3/TRBV12-4 | few | TGTGCCAGCAGTCACGGGACAGGGCCATCACCCCTCCACTTT | CASSHGTGPSPLHF
TRBD1 | TRBJ2-7 | TRBV12-3/TRBV12-4 | few | TGTGCCAGCAGTTTCGGGACAGGGAACGAGCAGTACTTC | CASSFGTGNEQYF
. | TRBJ1-2 | TRBV7-3 | . | TGTGCCAGCAGCTCCTCCGGGGCCTTCTATGGCTACACCTTC | CASSSSGAFYGYTF
TRBD2 | TRBJ2-1 | TRBV7-6 | many | TGTGCCAGCAGTTCCACTAGCGGGAGGAATTACAATGAGCAGTTCTTC | CASSSTSGRNYNEQFF
TRBD1 | TRBJ1-2 | TRBV9 | few | TGTGCCAGCAGCGCGACAGGGAACTATGGCTACACCTTC | CASSATGNYGYTF
. | TRBJ2-7 | TRBV7-2 | . | TGTGCCAGCAGCCCCAACACGGCGGGGTACGAGCAGTGCTTC | CASSPNTAGYEQCF
TRBD1 | TRBJ2-7 | TRBV7-8 | . | TGTGCCTGGAGTGTGGGACAGCGCCCCTACGAGCAGTACTTC | CAWSVGQRPYEQYF
. | TRBJ2-2 | TRBV24-1 | . | TGTGCCACCAGTCCCTACGGTCCAACCGCGAACACCGGGGAGCTGTTTTTT | CATSPYGPTANTGELFF
TRBD1 | TRBJ2-7 | TRBV5-4 | . | TGTGCCAGCAACGTAGGACAGGGACGGGACGAGCAGTACTTC | CASNVGQGRDEQYF
. | TRBJ2-7 | TRBV20-1 | . | TGCAGTGCTTACAACTACGAGCAGTACTTC | CSAYNYEQYF
. | TRBJ1-2 | TRBV7-9 | few | TGTGCCAGCAGCTTAGCTTCGGAGGGCTACACCTTC | CASSLASEGYTF
. | TRBJ1-2 | TRBV2 | . | TGTGCCAGCTCACCACCGAGCGGTCAGTCGGGGGGCTACACCTTC | CASSPPSGQSGGYTF
TRBD2 | TRBJ2-5 | TRBV12-3/TRBV12-4 | once | TGTGCCAGCAGCCGGTGGCTAGCGGATAAACACCAAGAGACCCAGTACTTC | CASSRWLADKHQETQYF
. | TRBJ1-2 | TRBV7-3 | . | TGTGCCAGCCGTTGGGATAACTATGGCTACACCTTC | CASRWDNYGYTF
TRBD2 | TRBJ2-7 | TRBV6-6 | . | TGTGCCACCGGACTAGCGGGCGGCTACGAGCAGTACTTC | CATGLAGGYEQYF
. | TRBJ1-5 | TRBV29-1 | many | TGCAGCGTTGGAGCCTCTGGGCCCCAGCATTTT | CSVGASGPQHF